This T cell receptor (beta chain) emerged from a study of blood T cell repertoires in COVID-19. Study background: Nucleic acid was either cDNA or gDNA, and it came from T cells, B-cell-depleted T cells, or PBMCs.

TCRdb's copy holds only in-frame clones and misses some; the assay was immunoSEQ multiplex PCR. Counted here are tens of thousands of clones, roughly nine tenths occurring once; the ten biggest clones make up roughly 28%. The CDR3 runs to 13 residues. Trimming cost V 9 bases and J 7 bases, with 15 bases left between them. Per germline, CDR1 KGHDR and CDR2 SFDVKD. This sequence originates from a woman in her 70s with active COVID-19. This chain connects TRBV24-1 to TRBJ1-5; a possible D gene is TRBD1 (6 bases). Material: peripheral blood. The CDR3 nucleotides are TGTGCCACCCGAGGGGGGGTAGGGCAGCCCCAGCATTTT. As protein: CATRGGVGQPQHF.